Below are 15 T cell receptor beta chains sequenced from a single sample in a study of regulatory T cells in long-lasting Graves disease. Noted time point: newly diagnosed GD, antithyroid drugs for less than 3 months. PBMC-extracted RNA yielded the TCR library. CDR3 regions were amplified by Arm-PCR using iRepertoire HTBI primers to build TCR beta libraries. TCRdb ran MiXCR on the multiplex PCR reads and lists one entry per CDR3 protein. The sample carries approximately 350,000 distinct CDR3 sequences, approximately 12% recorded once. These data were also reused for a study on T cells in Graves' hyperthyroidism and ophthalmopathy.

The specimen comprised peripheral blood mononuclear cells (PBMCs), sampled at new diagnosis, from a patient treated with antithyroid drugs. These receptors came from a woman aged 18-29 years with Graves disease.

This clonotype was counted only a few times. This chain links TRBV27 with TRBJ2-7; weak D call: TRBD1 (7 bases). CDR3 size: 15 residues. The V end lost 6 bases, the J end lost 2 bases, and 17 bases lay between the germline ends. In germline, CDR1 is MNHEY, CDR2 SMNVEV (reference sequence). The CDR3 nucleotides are TGTGCCAGCAGGCCTGTGGAGGGGGCTACCTACGAGCAGTACTTC. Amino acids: CASRPVEGATYEQYF.

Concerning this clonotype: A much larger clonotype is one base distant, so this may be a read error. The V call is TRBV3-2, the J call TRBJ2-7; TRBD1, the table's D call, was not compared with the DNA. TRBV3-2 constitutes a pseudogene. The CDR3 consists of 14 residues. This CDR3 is CGTNRDTRYYEQYF. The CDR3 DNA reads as TGTGGGACTAACCGGGACACCAGGTACTACGAGCAGTACTTC.

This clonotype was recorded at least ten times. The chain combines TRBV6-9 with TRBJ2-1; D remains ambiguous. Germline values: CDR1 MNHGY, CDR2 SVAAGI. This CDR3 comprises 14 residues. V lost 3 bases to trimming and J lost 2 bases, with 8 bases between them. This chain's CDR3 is CASSYRSAYNEQFF. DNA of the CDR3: TGTGCCAGCAGTTACCGCTCAGCCTACAATGAGCAGTTCTTC.

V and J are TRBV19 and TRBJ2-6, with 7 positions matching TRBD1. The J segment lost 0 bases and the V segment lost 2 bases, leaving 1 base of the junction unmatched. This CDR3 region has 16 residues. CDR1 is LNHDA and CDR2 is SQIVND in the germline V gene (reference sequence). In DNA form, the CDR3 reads TGTGCCAGTAGTATAAGGGGGCCCTCTGGGGCCAACGTCCTGACTTTC. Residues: CASSIRGPSGANVLTF.

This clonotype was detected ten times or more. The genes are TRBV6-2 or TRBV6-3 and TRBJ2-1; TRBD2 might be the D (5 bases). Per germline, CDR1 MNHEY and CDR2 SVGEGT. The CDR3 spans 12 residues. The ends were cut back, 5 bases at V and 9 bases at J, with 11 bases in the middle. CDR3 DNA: TGTGCCAGCAGTCCGGGGTTCCGTGAGCAGTTCTTC. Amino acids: CASSPGFREQFF.

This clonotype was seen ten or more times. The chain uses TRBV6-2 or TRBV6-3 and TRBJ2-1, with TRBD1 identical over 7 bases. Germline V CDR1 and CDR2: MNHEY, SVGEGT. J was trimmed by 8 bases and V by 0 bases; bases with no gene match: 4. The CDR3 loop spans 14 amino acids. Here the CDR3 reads CASSYSRQGDEQFF. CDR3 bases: TGTGCCAGCAGTTACTCGAGACAGGGCGATGAGCAGTTCTTC.

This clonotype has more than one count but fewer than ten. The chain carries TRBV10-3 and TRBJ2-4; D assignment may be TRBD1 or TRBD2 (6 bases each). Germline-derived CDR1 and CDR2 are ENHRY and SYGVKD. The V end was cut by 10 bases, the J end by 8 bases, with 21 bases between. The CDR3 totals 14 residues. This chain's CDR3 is CATRRGAEADIQYF. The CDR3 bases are TGTGCCACCAGGAGGGGGGCCGAGGCAGACATTCAGTACTTC.

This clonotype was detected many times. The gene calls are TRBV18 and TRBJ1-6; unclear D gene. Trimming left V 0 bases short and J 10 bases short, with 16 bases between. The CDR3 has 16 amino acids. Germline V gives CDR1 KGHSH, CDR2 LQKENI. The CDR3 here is CASSPPQVGGGSPLHF. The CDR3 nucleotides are TGTGCCAGCTCACCACCCCAGGTGGGCGGCGGCTCACCCCTCCACTTT.

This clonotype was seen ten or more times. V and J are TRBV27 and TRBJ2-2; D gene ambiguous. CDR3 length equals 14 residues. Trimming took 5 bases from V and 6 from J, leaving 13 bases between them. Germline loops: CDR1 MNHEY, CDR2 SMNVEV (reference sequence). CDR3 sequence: CASSALSWAGELFF. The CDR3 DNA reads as TGTGCCAGCAGTGCATTGTCGTGGGCCGGGGAGCTGTTTTTT.

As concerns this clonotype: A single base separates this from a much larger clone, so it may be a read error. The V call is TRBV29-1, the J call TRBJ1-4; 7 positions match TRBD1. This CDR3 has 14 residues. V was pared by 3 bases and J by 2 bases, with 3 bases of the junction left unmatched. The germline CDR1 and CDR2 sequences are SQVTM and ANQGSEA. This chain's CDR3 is CSVDRGPTNEKLFF. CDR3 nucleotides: TGCAGCGTTGATAGGGGGCCTACTAATGAAAAACTGTTTTTT. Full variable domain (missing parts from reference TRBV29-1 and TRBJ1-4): SAVISQKPSRDICQRGTSLTIQCQVDSQVTMMFWYRQQPGQSLTLIATANQGSEATYESGFVIDKFPISRPNLTFSTLTVSNMSPEDSSIYLCSVDRGPTNEKLFFGSGTQLSVL.

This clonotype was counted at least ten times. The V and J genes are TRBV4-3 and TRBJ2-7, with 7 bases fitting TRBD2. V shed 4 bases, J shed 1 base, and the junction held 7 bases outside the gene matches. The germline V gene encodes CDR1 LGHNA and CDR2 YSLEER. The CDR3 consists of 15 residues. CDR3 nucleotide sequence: TGCGCCAGCAGCCGGGCGGCGGGAGCATCCTACGAGCAGTACTTC. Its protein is CASSRAAGASYEQYF.

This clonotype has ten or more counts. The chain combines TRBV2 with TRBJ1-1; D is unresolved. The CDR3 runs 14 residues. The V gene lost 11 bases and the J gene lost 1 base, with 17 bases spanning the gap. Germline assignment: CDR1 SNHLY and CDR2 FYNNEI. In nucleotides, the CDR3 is TGTGCCGGCAAGCGGGCCAGGTGGAACACTGAAGCTTTCTTT. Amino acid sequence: CAGKRARWNTEAFF.

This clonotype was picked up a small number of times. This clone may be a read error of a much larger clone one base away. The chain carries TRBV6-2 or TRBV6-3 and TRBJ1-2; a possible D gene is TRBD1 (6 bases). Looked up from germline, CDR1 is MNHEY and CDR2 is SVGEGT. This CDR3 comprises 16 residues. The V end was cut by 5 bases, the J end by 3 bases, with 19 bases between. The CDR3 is CASSSRRQDTDYGYTF. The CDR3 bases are TGTGCCAGCAGTAGCCGGCGACAGGATACTGACTATGGCTACACCTTC.

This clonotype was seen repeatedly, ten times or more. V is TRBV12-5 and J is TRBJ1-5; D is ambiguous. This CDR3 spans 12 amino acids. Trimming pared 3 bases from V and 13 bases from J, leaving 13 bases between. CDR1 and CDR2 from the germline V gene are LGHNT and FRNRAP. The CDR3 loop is CASGFSGPWQHF. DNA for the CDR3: TGTGCTAGTGGTTTTTCCGGACCTTGGCAGCATTTT.

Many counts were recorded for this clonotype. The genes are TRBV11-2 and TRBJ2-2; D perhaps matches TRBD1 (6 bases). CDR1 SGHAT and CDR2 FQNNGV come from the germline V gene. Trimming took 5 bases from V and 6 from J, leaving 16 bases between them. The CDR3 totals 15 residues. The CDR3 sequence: CASSRDRLMAGELFF. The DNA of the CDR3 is TGTGCCAGCAGCCGCGACAGGCTGATGGCCGGGGAGCTGTTTTTT.